The entry below describes one T cell receptor beta chain. Its antigen is not identified. The record originates from a study of T cell responses to AZD1222 COVID-19 vaccine. Points from the study as a whole: Researchers took repertoire samples only after the peak T cell response had come. Breadth and depth of Spike-specific TCRs rose after two AZD1222 doses. Spike regions recognized by vaccine-associated CD4 TCRs spanned the protein, led by 160-218 and 743-854. Clonal diversity was possibly underestimated, and white British individuals and females predominated among donors.

Assay used: immunoSEQ multiplex PCR; TCRdb lists only in-frame clones, some missing. The table includes fewer than 200,000 clones, almost 95% detected once. The CDR3 runs 16 residues. Per the germline V gene, CDR1 is MNHGY and CDR2 is SVAAGI. Trimming cost V 1 base and J 1 base, with 13 bases left between them. J is TRBJ1-1 and V is TRBV6-9, with D tentatively TRBD1 (5 bases). This TCR was recovered from an adult in good health. Sequencing was performed on peripheral blood, taken on day 0 of AZD1222 vaccination. CDR3 nucleotide sequence: TGTGCCAGCAGTTATTACGGGGTGGGACGGAACACTGAAGCTTTCTTT. Translated: CASSYYGVGRNTEAFF.